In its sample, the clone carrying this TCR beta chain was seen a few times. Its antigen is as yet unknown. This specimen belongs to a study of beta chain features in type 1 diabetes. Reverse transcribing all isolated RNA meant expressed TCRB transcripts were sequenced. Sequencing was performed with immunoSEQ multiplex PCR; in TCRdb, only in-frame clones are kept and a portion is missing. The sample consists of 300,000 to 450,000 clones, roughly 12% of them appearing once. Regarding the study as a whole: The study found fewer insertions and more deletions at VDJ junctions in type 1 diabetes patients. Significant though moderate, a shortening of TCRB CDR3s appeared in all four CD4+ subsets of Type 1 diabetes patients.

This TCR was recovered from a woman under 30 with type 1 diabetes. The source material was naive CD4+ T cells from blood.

The CDR3 nucleotides read TGTGCCGCCGGGGGACAGGGAAATTCACCCCTCCACTTT. Its translation: CAAGGQGNSPLHF. The rearrangement links TRBV15 to TRBJ1-6; TRBD1 matches at 9 bases. The germline CDR1 and CDR2 sequences are LNHNV and YYDKDF (reference sequence). V was pared by 11 bases and J by 7 bases, with 6 bases of the junction left unmatched. The CDR3 is 13 amino acids.